This T cell receptor beta chain was obtained from a study of control samples from healthy donors and cancer patients. Clones were sequenced by immunoSEQ multiplex PCR, and TCRdb holds only the in-frame ones, with some missing. The sample carries approximately 150,000 clones, over 95% recorded once. The sample was blood. The TCR comes from a woman in her twenties or thirties in good health.

Written as DNA, the CDR3 is TGTGCCAGCAGCTTCAGGGGTGGCACTGAAGCTTTCTTT. This gives the protein CASSFRGGTEAFF. V is TRBV9 and J is TRBJ1-1; maybe TRBD1 (6 bases). Between the trimmed V and J ends, which lost 4 bases and 4 bases, there was a span of 11 bases. From germline, CDR1 is SGDLS and CDR2 YYNGEE. CDR3 length: 13 amino acids.